This T cell receptor beta chain was profiled in a study of T-cell reconstitution after alpha-beta-depleted transplantation in children. Preparation of the TCRbeta library was carried out with unique molecular identifiers. TCRdb re-called the PCR reads through MiXCR, storing one row per CDR3 protein. The sample holds 250,000 to 300,000 distinct CDR3 sequences, around 10% seen once. Study findings and constraints: There were reportedly several hundred expanded graft clones from which alpha-beta T cells came about two months after transplant. There were some patients whose high TCRbeta diversity at day 60 came from surviving recipient T cells and thymic progenitors. From newly produced T cells came most of the T-cell counts and diversity one year after transplant.

Turning to this clonotype: The target antigen is unknown.

Specimen: PBMCs, collected before TCRalphabeta/CD19-depleted stem cell transplant. The receptor's source is a boy in the first two years of life with acute myeloid leukemia, due to receive a stem cell transplant.

The CDR3 loop reads CATSDRTGPGNTIYF. CDR3 DNA: TGTGCCACCAGTGATCGGACAGGTCCTGGAAACACCATATATTTT. J is TRBJ1-3 and V is TRBV24-1; TRBD1 matches at 7 bases. The CDR3 has 15 amino acids. The V gene end was trimmed by 3 bases and the J gene end by 2 bases; junction bases not matched to a gene: 3. CDR1 and CDR2 from the germline V gene are KGHDR and SFDVKD.